This T cell receptor beta chain is drawn from a study of cytomegalovirus exposure and HLA in healthy donors. This CDR3 is built from 12 residues. Germline CDR1 and CDR2: KGHSH and LQKENI. V was shortened by 0 bases and J by 8 bases, with 7 bases between the two germline ends. The PCR used 60 Vbeta and 13 Jbeta primers. Sequenced by immunoSEQ multiplex PCR; TCRdb stores in-frame clones only, minus some. The data contain approximately 290,000 clones, about four fifths of them singletons. This clone was recorded only once. The sequencing sample was made of PBMCs. This receptor was identified in a girl aged 2 to 10 in good health and CMV-seronegative. This sequence joins TRBV18 and TRBJ1-2, with D possibly being TRBD1 (5 bases). In nucleotides, the CDR3 is TGTGCCAGCTCACCACCTGGGGCAGGCTACACCTTC. Translated, it gives CASSPPGAGYTF. Full variable domain (rest looked up from reference TRBV18 and TRBJ1-2): NAGVMQNPRHLVRRRGQEARLRCSPMKGHSHVYWYRQLPEEGLKFMVYLQKENIIDESGMPKERFSAEFPKEGPSILRIQQVVRGDSAAYFCASSPPGAGYTFGSGTRLTVV.